This TCR beta chain was captured by sequencing in a study of OX40 agonist ivuxolimab in advanced cancers. Some clones are missing from TCRdb's copy, which holds only in-frame ones; the method was immunoSEQ multiplex PCR. The data show tens of thousands of clones, roughly 91% seen once. The sample consisted of CD4+ or CD8+ T cells sorted from blood, taken in a trial of the OX40 agonist ivuxolimab. This receptor was taken from an adult with an advanced solid tumor such as melanoma, head and neck, liver or kidney cancer.

The CDR3 reads CATSRAQPEGAFF. The CDR3 coding sequence is TGTGCCACCAGCAGAGCTCAGCCAGAGGGAGCTTTCTTT. The genes are TRBV15 and TRBJ1-1; D is uncertain. Between the trimmed V and J ends, which lost 1 base and 10 bases, there was a span of 13 bases. The germline V gene has CDR1 LNHNV and CDR2 YYDKDF (reference sequence). This CDR3 has 13 amino acids.